The 9 T cell receptor beta chains listed next were all sequenced from one sample in a study of blood T cells in healthy people across ages. The second PCR ran about 6 to 12 cycles with a sample-barcoded 5' primer and J-beta primers. TCRdb independently ran MiXCR on the 5' RACE reads; one entry per CDR3 protein. Here the sample spans around 2 million distinct CDR3 sequences, roughly 43% being singletons. The sequenced sample was blood. These receptors were collected from a human donor in good health.

The rearrangement joins TRBV14 to TRBJ1-2; 11 nucleotides align to TRBD1. Per the germline V gene, CDR1 is SGHDN and CDR2 is FVKESK. The CDR3 is made up of 16 amino acids. Trimming at V came to 2 bases and at J to 7 bases, leaving 9 bases not matched to a gene. For the CDR3, the DNA is TGTGCCAGCAGCCAAAGCCGCCGGGACAGGGGGTTTGGCTACACCTTC. Amino acids: CASSQSRRDRGFGYTF.

The chain uses TRBV7-2 and TRBJ2-1; 9 positions agree with TRBD2. The CDR3 extends over 11 amino acids. Germline V gene sequence: CDR1 SGHTA, CDR2 FQGNSA. In DNA form, the CDR3 reads TGTTCTAGCGGGACCTACAATGAGCAGTTCTTC. This sequence encodes CSSGTYNEQFF.

The chain uses TRBV5-1 and TRBJ2-4; D may be TRBD1 (6 bases). TRBJ2-7 explains the end of the DNA better; the J call may be wrong. Germline V gene lookup returns CDR1 SGHRS and CDR2 YFSETQ. The CDR3 length is 15 residues. The CDR3 protein is CASSQRGGQNYEQYF. CDR3 bases: TGCGCCAGCAGCCAAAGGGGCGGACAGAACTACGAGCAGTACTTC.

This chain uses TRBV6-2 or TRBV6-3 with TRBJ2-7, with TRBD1 as a possible D gene (5 bases). This CDR3 comprises 14 residues. Germline V gene sequence: CDR1 MNHEY, CDR2 SVGEGT. Trimming left V 7 bases short and J 0 bases short, with 13 bases between. CDR3 loop: CASTWTPSSYEQYV. CDR3 DNA sequence: TGTGCCAGCACCTGGACACCTAGCTCCTACGAGCAGTACGTC.

This clonotype has only a few counts. This chain uses TRBV28 with TRBJ1-1; D unresolved. CDR3 length: 12 residues. V lost 8 bases, J lost 2 bases, and 9 bases lay in between. Germline loops: CDR1 MDHEN, CDR2 SYDVKM. The CDR3 coding sequence is TGTGCCAGCGCGGGTCCTAACACTGAAGCTTTCTTT. Translation gives CASAGPNTEAFF.

CDR3 DNA sequence: TGTGCCAGCAGTTACGTCCCTGAGGGCGCTGAAGCTTTCTTT. This sequence encodes CASSYVPEGAEAFF. J is TRBJ1-1 and V is TRBV6-5, with D hard to call. This CDR3 comprises 14 residues. Germline V gene data show CDR1 as MNHEY and CDR2 as SVGAGI. V gave up 2 bases and J gave up 6 bases, with 13 bases separating them.

V gene TRBV4-2 combines with J gene TRBJ2-3; D possibly corresponds to TRBD2 (5 bases). Trimming pared 3 bases from V and 1 base from J, leaving 26 bases between. The CDR3 is 20 amino acids. CDR1 and CDR2 from the germline V gene are LGHNA and YNFKEQ. In DNA form, the CDR3 reads TGTGCCAGCAGCCAGATCTCGGTAATTGTAACTAGTCCCCGCACAGATACGCAGTATTTT. Its protein product is CASSQISVIVTSPRTDTQYF.

This clonotype was counted a few times. The rearrangement links TRBV5-1 to TRBJ1-1, with TRBD1 identical over 7 bases. V was clipped by 7 bases and J by 5 bases; unmatched bases: 11. The CDR3 length is 14 residues. CDR1 is SGHRS and CDR2 is YFSETQ in the germline V gene. The CDR3 loop reads CASGPDREGTEAFF. CDR3 sequence (DNA): TGCGCCAGCGGGCCCGACAGGGAGGGTACTGAAGCTTTCTTT. Drawing the rest from reference TRBV5-1 and TRBJ1-1, the complete variable domain is KAGVTQTPRYLIKTRGQQVTLSCSPISGHRSVSWYQQTPGQGLQFLFEYFSETQRNKGNFPGRFSGRQFSNSRSEMNVSTLELGDSALYLCASGPDREGTEAFFGQGTRLTVV.

As DNA, the CDR3 is TGTGCCAGCAGCCAAGGATACAGCGGAGATGCTTTCTTT. As protein: CASSQGYSGDAFF. This sequence joins TRBV3-1 and TRBJ1-1; D is unclear. Germline V CDR1 and CDR2: LGHDT, YNNKEL (reference sequence). The CDR3 covers 13 residues. Trimming removed 1 base at V and 11 bases at J, with 14 bases between.